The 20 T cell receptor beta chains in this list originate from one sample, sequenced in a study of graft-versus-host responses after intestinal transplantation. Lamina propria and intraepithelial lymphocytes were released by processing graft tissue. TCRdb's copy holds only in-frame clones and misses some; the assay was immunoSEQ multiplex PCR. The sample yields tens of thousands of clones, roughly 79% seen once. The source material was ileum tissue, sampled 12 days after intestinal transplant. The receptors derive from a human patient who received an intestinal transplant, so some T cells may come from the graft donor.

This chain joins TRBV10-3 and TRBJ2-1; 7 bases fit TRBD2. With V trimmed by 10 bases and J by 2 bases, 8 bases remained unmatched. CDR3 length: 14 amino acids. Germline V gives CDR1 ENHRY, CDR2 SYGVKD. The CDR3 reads CANGAGVPYNEQFF. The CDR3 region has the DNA TGTGCCAACGGGGCGGGAGTACCCTACAATGAGCAGTTCTTC.

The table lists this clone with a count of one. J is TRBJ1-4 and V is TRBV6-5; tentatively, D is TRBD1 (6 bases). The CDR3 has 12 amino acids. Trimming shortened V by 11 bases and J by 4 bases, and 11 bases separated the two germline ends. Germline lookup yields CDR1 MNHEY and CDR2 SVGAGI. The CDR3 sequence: CAGRTVNEKLFF. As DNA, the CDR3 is TGTGCCGGCCGGACAGTTAATGAAAAACTGTTTTTT.

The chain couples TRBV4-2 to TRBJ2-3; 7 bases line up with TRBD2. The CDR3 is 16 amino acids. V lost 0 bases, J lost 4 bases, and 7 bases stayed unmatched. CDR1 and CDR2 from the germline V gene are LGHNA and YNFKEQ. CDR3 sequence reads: CASSQDYPSGADTQYF. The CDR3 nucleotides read TGTGCCAGCAGCCAAGATTACCCAAGCGGGGCAGATACGCAGTATTTT.

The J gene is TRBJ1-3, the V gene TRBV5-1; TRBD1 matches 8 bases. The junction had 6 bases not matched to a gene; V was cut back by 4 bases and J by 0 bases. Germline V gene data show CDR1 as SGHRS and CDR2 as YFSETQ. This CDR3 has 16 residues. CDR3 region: CASSLGQASSGNTIYF. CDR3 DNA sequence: TGCGCCAGCAGCCTGGGACAGGCGAGCTCTGGAAACACCATATATTTT.

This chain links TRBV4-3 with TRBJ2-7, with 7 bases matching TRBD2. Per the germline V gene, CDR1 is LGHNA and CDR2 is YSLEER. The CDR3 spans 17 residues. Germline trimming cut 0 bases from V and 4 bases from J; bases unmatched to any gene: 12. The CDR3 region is CASSQDRSASGSYEQYF. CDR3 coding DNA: TGCGCCAGCAGCCAAGATAGGTCGGCTAGCGGATCATACGAGCAGTACTTC.

CDR3 bases: TGTGCCAGCAGCTTGGGGGGGGAGCAGTTCTTC. This encodes CASSLGGEQFF. The chain carries TRBV11-2 and TRBJ2-1; 7 bases agree with TRBD2. V lost 3 bases to trimming and J lost 10 bases; unmatched junction nucleotides: 0. Germline CDR1 SGHAT, CDR2 FQNNGV. There are 11 residues in the CDR3.

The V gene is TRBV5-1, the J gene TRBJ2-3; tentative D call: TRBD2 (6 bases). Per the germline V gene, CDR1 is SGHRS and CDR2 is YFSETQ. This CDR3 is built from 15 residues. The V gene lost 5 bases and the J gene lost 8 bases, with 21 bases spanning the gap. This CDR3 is CASRLTRSGGTTQYF. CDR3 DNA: TGCGCCAGCAGGCTGACCAGGTCCGGGGGTACTACGCAGTATTTT. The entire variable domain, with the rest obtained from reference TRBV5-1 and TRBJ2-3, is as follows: KAGVTQTPRYLIKTRGQQVTLSCSPISGHRSVSWYQQTPGQGLQFLFEYFSETQRNKGNFPGRFSGRQFSNSRSEMNVSTLELGDSALYLCASRLTRSGGTTQYFGPGTRLTVL.

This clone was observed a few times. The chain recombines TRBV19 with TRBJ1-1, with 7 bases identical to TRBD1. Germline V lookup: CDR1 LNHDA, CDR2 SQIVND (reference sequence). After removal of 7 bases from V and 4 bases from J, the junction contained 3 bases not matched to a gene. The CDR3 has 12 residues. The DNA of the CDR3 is TGTGCCAGTAAAACAGGGGCCACTGAAGCTTTCTTT. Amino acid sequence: CASKTGATEAFF.

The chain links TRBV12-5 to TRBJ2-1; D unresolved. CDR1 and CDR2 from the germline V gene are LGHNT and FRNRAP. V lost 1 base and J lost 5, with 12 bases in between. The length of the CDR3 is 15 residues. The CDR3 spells CASGLGRVVNNEQFF. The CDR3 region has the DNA TGTGCTAGTGGTTTGGGTCGGGTAGTGAACAATGAGCAGTTCTTC.

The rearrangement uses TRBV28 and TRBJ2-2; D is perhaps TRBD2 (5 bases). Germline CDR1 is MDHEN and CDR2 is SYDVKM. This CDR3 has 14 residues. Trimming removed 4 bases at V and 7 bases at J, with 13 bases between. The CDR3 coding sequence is TGTGCCAGCAGTTGGCTTTGGAGGAGCGGGGAGCTGTTTTTT. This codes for CASSWLWRSGELFF.

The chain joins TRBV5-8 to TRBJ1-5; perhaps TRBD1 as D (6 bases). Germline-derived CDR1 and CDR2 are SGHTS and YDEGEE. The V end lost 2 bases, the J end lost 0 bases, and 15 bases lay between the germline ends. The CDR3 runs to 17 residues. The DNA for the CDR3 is TGTGCCAGCAGCTTAAATCGAGACAGGTATAGCAATCAGCCCCAGCATTTT. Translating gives CASSLNRDRYSNQPQHF.

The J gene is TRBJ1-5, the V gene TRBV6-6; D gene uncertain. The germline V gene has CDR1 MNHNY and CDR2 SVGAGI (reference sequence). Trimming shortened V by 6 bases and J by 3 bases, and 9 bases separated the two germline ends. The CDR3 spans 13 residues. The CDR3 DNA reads TGTGCCAGCAGCCCCGGGAACAATCAGCCCCAGCATTTT. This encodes CASSPGNNQPQHF.

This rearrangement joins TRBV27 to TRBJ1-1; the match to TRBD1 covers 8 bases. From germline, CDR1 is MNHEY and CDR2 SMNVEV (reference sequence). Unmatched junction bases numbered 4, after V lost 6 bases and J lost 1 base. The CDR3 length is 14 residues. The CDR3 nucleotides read TGTGCCAGCAGGAGGACAGGGACGAACACTGAAGCTTTCTTT. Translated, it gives CASRRTGTNTEAFF.

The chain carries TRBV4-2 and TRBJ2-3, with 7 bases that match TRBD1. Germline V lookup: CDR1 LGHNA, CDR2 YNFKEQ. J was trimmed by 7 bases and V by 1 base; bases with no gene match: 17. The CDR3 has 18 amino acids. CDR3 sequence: CASSQVTGVGVLAHTQYF. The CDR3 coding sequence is TGTGCCAGCAGCCAAGTCACAGGGGTGGGCGTCCTAGCCCATACGCAGTATTTT.

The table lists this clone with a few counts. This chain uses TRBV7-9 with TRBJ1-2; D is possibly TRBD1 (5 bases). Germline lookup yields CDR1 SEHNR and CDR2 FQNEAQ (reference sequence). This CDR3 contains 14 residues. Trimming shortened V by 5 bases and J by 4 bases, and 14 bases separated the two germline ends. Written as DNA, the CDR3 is TGTGCCAGCAGCCCTCCAGGGAGGGGCTATGGCTACACCTTC. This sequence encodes CASSPPGRGYGYTF. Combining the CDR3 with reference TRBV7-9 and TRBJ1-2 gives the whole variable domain DTGVSQNPRHKITKRGQNVTFRCDPISEHNRLYWYRQTLGQGPEFLTYFQNEAQLEKSRLLSDRFSAERPKGSFSTLEIQRTEQGDSAMYLCASSPPGRGYGYTFGSGTRLTVV.

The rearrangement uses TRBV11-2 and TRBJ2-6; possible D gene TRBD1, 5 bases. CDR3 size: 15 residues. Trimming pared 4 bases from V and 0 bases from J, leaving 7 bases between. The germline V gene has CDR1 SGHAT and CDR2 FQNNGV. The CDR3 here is CASSSRASGANVLTF. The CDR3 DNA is TGTGCCAGCAGCTCCAGGGCCTCTGGGGCCAACGTCCTGACTTTC.

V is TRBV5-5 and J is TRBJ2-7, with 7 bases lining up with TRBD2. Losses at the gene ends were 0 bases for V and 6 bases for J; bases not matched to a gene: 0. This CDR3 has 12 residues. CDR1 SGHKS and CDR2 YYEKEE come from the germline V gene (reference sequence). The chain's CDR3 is CASSLGGGEQYF. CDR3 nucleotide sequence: TGTGCCAGCAGCTTGGGGGGGGGCGAGCAGTACTTC.

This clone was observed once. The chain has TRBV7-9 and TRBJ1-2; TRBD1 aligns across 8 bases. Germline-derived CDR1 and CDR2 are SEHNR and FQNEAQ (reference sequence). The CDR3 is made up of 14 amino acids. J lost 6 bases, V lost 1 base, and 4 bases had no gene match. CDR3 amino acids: CASSLVQGANGYTF. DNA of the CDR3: TGTGCCAGCAGCTTAGTTCAGGGGGCGAATGGCTACACCTTC.

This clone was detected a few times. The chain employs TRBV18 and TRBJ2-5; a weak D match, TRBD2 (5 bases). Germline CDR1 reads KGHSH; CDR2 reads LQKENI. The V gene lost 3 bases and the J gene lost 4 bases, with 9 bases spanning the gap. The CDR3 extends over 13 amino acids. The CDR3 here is CASSPGSGETQYF. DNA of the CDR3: TGTGCCAGCTCACCTGGCAGCGGAGAGACCCAGTACTTC.

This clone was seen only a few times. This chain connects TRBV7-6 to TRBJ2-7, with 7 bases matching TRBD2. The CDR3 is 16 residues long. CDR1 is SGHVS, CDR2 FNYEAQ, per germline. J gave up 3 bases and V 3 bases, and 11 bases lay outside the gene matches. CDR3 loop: CASSLASGGSLYEQYF. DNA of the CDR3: TGTGCCAGCAGCTTGGCATCGGGGGGATCTCTCTACGAGCAGTACTTC. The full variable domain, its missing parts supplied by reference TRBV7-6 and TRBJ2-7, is GAGVSQSPRYKVTKRGQDVALRCDPISGHVSLYWYRQALGQGPEFLTYFNYEAQQDKSGLPNDRFSAERPEGSISTLTIQRTEQRDSAMYRCASSLASGGSLYEQYFGPGTRLTVT.